The 21 T cell receptor beta chains given below trace back to one sample, sequenced in a study of vaccination effects on CD4 cells after COVID-19. Clones were read by immunoSEQ multiplex PCR, and TCRdb kept only the in-frame ones, dropping some. The table includes about 72,000 clones, over 60% detected once. The antigens of these receptors remain unknown. Culturing for 10 days preceded CD4+ T cell isolation. The material was CD4+ T cells from PBMCs cultured without peptide, obtained before COVID-19 vaccination. The receptors originated from a human donor who received a COVID-19 vaccine.

About this clone itself: One end of the junction does not line up with germline, which may come from a read error. CDR3 region: CAGSERTLLGYTF. The CDR3 bases are TGTGCCGGCAGTGAACGGACGTTGCTGGGCTACACCTTC. The chain carries TRBV6-1 and TRBJ1-2; no firm D call. The germline V gene has CDR1 MNHNS and CDR2 SASEGT. This CDR3 region has 13 residues.

The V gene is TRBV2, the J gene TRBJ2-2, with D perhaps TRBD2 (6 bases). Germline CDR1 reads SNHLY; CDR2 reads FYNNEI. This CDR3 comprises 15 residues. V was trimmed by 2 bases and J by 4 bases, leaving 11 bases between them. The CDR3, as DNA: TGTGCCAGCAGTGAAAGACCCGGGAGCACCGGGGAGCTGTTTTTT. As protein: CASSERPGSTGELFF.

In DNA, the CDR3 is TGTGCCAGCAGCGTTGGCTCTAACCAAGAGACCCAGTACTTC. It codes for CASSVGSNQETQYF. The chain carries TRBV9 and TRBJ2-5; D remains unclear. The germline V and J ends were trimmed by 2 bases and 0 bases, with 8 bases remaining between them. The germline V gene has CDR1 SGDLS and CDR2 YYNGEE. The CDR3 loop spans 14 amino acids.

There are a few counts of this clone. The chain couples TRBV5-1 to TRBJ1-4; D not resolved. From germline, CDR1 is SGHRS and CDR2 YFSETQ. The CDR3 extends over 13 amino acids. V lost 0 bases to trimming and J lost 5 bases, with 5 bases between them. The CDR3 loop is CASSLAQNEKLFF. Written as DNA, the CDR3 is TGCGCCAGCAGCTTGGCTCAGAATGAAAAACTGTTTTTT.

The chain carries TRBV7-8 and TRBJ2-7, with TRBD2 identical over 15 bases. The V gene's germline CDR1 is SGHVS and CDR2 FQNEAQ. CDR3 length equals 18 residues. V gave up 1 base and J gave up 2 bases; unmatched junction bases: 6. The CDR3 sequence: CASSLGGLAGGPTYEQYV. The CDR3 coding sequence is TGTGCCAGCAGCTTAGGGGGACTAGCGGGGGGTCCAACCTACGAGCAGTACGTC.

V is TRBV11-2 and J is TRBJ2-2; D is perhaps TRBD1 or TRBD2 (5 bases each). The V and J ends lost 5 bases and 0 bases respectively, with 13 bases between them. The germline V gene has CDR1 SGHAT and CDR2 FQNNGV. The CDR3 consists of 16 residues. This CDR3 reads CASSPGTYANTGELFF. Here the CDR3 DNA reads TGTGCCAGCAGCCCCGGGACGTACGCGAACACCGGGGAGCTGTTTTTT.

V and J are TRBV6-6 and TRBJ2-3; D ambiguous. Germline V gene sequence: CDR1 MNHNY, CDR2 SVGAGI (reference sequence). CDR3 size: 14 residues. Trimming removed 4 bases at V and 2 bases at J, with 10 bases between. CDR3: CASSSPPTTDTQYF. The CDR3 nucleotides read TGTGCCAGCAGTTCCCCTCCGACCACAGATACGCAGTATTTT.

This rearrangement joins TRBV12-3 or TRBV12-4 to TRBJ2-3; D is unclear. The CDR3 loop spans 11 amino acids. Trimming removed 6 bases from V and 4 bases from J, with 5 bases in between. CDR3 loop: CASRRSDTQYF. The CDR3 nucleotides are TGTGCCAGCAGGCGGTCAGATACGCAGTATTTT.

The chain joins TRBV9 to TRBJ2-1, with a possible D match to TRBD2 (5 bases). This CDR3 is built from 12 residues. With 2 bases removed from V and 7 bases from J, the gap between germline ends came to 7 bases. CDR1 and CDR2 from the germline V gene are SGDLS and YYNGEE. CDR3 residues: CASSVSGNEQFF. In nucleotides, the CDR3 is TGTGCCAGCAGCGTGTCGGGGAATGAGCAGTTCTTC. Full variable domain (rest looked up from reference TRBV9 and TRBJ2-1): DSGVTQTPKHLITATGQRVTLRCSPRSGDLSVYWYQQSLDQGLQFLIQYYNGEERAKGNILERFSAQQFPDLHSELNLSSLELGDSALYFCASSVSGNEQFFGPGTRLTVL.

This clone turned up a few times. The chain is built from TRBV7-3 and TRBJ2-2; 7 bases are a match to TRBD2. Trimming took 5 bases from V and 3 from J; bases not matched to a gene: 3. Germline V gives CDR1 SGHTA, CDR2 FQGTGA. The CDR3 contains 14 residues. The CDR3 spells CASSLAGDTGELFF. The CDR3 DNA reads as TGTGCCAGCAGCCTGGCGGGAGACACCGGGGAGCTGTTTTTT. The full variable domain, in which reference TRBV7-3 and TRBJ2-2 provide the parts outside the CDR3, is GAGVSQTPSNKVTEKGKYVELRCDPISGHTALYWYRQSLGQGPEFLIYFQGTGAADDSGLPNDRFFAVRPEGSVSTLKIQRTERGDSAVYLCASSLAGDTGELFFGEGSRLTVL.

CDR3 amino acids: CASGLAPGQSTDTQYF. Written as DNA, the CDR3 is TGTGCTAGTGGTTTGGCCCCGGGACAGAGCACAGATACGCAGTATTTT. The chain joins TRBV12-5 to TRBJ2-3; TRBD1 matches 7 bases. V dropped 1 base and J dropped 0; count of bases not matched to a gene: 4. The CDR3 runs to 16 residues. In germline, CDR1 is LGHNT, CDR2 FRNRAP. Together with reference TRBV12-5 and TRBJ2-3, the CDR3 gives the full variable domain: DARVTQTPRHKVTEMGQEVTMRCQPILGHNTVFWYRQTMMQGLELLAYFRNRAPLDDSGMPKDRFSAEMPDATLATLKIQPSEPRDSAVYFCASGLAPGQSTDTQYFGPGTRLTVL.

This clone turned up a few times. The V gene is TRBV27, the J gene TRBJ2-1, with TRBD1 matching 9 bases. The CDR3 runs to 15 residues. The J segment lost 6 bases and the V segment lost 4 bases, leaving 7 bases of the junction unmatched. Germline-derived CDR1 and CDR2 are MNHEY and SMNVEV (reference sequence). The CDR3 DNA reads as TGTGCCAGCAGTTCCCGGGACAGGGTGGGCAATGAGCAGTTCTTC. It is translated as CASSSRDRVGNEQFF.

The chain couples TRBV3-1 (or the pseudogene TRBV3-2) to TRBJ1-2; 7 bases match TRBD1. This CDR3 comprises 14 residues. Germline-derived CDR1 and CDR2 are LGHDT and YNNKEL (reference sequence). The V gene end was trimmed by 4 bases and the J gene end by 4 bases; junction bases not matched to a gene: 6. As DNA, the CDR3 is TGTGCCAGCAGCCGAGCACAGGGGATCTATGGCTACACCTTC. This codes for CASSRAQGIYGYTF.

The chain joins TRBV7-9 to TRBJ2-3; D ambiguous. Trimming removed 5 bases at V and 0 bases at J, with 15 bases between. The CDR3 has 16 residues. The germline V gene encodes CDR1 SEHNR and CDR2 FQNEAQ (reference sequence). The CDR3 DNA sequence: TGTGCCAGCAGCAAAACTATCACAGCTAGCACAGATACGCAGTATTTT. Protein sequence: CASSKTITASTDTQYF.

This clone was seen more than once but under ten times. V gene TRBV11-2 combines with J gene TRBJ2-7, with TRBD1 matching 10 bases. In germline, CDR1 is SGHAT, CDR2 FQNNGV. CDR3 length: 13 amino acids. V was clipped by 8 bases and J by 7 bases; unmatched bases: 8. The CDR3 is CASVGQGVVEQYV. The DNA of the CDR3 is TGTGCCAGCGTCGGACAGGGGGTAGTTGAGCAGTACGTC.

The rearrangement joins TRBV6-1 to TRBJ1-5, with no clear D. Germline V gene data show CDR1 as MNHNS and CDR2 as SASEGT. The CDR3 is 16 amino acids. Trimming took off 4 bases at V and 6 bases at J, with 19 bases between the two ends. CDR3 region: CASSGTGSWASQPQHF. The CDR3 DNA sequence: TGTGCCAGCAGTGGTACCGGGAGCTGGGCATCTCAGCCCCAGCATTTT.

This clone has just a few counts. The rearrangement joins TRBV5-1 to TRBJ1-1; no firm D call. Germline CDR1 is SGHRS and CDR2 is YFSETQ. V was pared by 3 bases and J by 6 bases, with 15 bases between. There are 14 residues in the CDR3. The CDR3 bases are TGCGCCAGCAGCTCCCGACTAGGTGCCCCTGAAGCTTTCTTT. This codes for CASSSRLGAPEAFF.

This chain connects TRBV28 to TRBJ1-1; the D gene is possibly TRBD1 (6 bases). Trimming cost V 6 bases and J 5 bases, with 13 bases left between them. The CDR3 extends over 13 amino acids. Germline loops: CDR1 MDHEN, CDR2 SYDVKM. The CDR3 DNA is TGTGCCAGCAGACACAGGGTTAAAACTGAAGCTTTCTTT. Amino acid sequence: CASRHRVKTEAFF.

The CDR3 region has the DNA TGTGCCAGCTCACCACCTGGGACTAGCGGGGAGTACGGGGAGCTGTTTTTT. Protein product: CASSPPGTSGEYGELFF. The chain uses TRBV18 and TRBJ2-2, with TRBD2 matching over 13 bases. The germline gives CDR1 KGHSH, CDR2 LQKENI. Trimming at V came to 0 bases and at J to 7 bases, leaving 5 bases not matched to a gene. The CDR3 is made up of 17 amino acids.

The chain links TRBV4-1 to TRBJ1-5, with unresolved D. The V gene's germline CDR1 is MGHRA and CDR2 YSYEKL. With 0 bases removed from V and 8 bases from J, the gap between germline ends came to 14 bases. The CDR3 is 15 amino acids. The CDR3 region is CASSQDIGFHEPQHF. The CDR3 nucleotides read TGCGCCAGCAGCCAAGATATTGGCTTTCATGAGCCCCAGCATTTT.

The V gene is TRBV5-1, the J gene TRBJ2-2, with 13 nucleotides matching TRBD2. Per germline, CDR1 SGHRS and CDR2 YFSETQ. The CDR3 has 18 amino acids. V lost 4 bases, J lost 4 bases, and 10 bases stayed unmatched. CDR3 DNA sequence: TGCGCCAGCAGCCCCGGGACTAGCGGGACCTGGGGCACCGGGGAGCTGTTTTTT. It yields the protein CASSPGTSGTWGTGELFF.